This is a list of T cell receptor beta chains from one sample in a study of blood T cells in healthy people across ages. Via MiXCR, TCRdb re-called the 5' RACE reads, giving one row per CDR3 protein. In the table there are 1.5 million to 2 million distinct CDR3 sequences, 28% of which are singletons. The specimen was blood. Receptors were obtained from a woman between 25 and 40 years old in good health. Each CDR3 is given with its conserved first and last residue. Fields, in order: clone size, D gene, V gene, J gene, CDR3 DNA, CDR3 protein. The D gene is left open where the match is weak. For some rows the clone size is stated as once, few or many, or as a class when expanded; others skip it.

size: NA; D: NA; V: TRBV6-5; J: TRBJ1-2; DNA: TGTGCCAGCAGATCAACAGGGAGAGGAGGCTACACCTTC; CDR3: CASRSTGRGGYTF
size: NA; D: NA; V: TRBV5-1; J: TRBJ1-2; DNA: TGCGCCAGCACCCCAGGGAAGGGAAACTATGGCTACACCTTC; CDR3: CASTPGKGNYGYTF
size: NA; D: TRBD2; V: TRBV18; J: TRBJ2-3; DNA: TGTGCCAGCTCGCGGCGCAGCGGGATTACAGATACGCAGTATTTT; CDR3: CASSRRSGITDTQYF
size: NA; D: TRBD2; V: TRBV27; J: TRBJ2-3; DNA: TGTTCCAGCAGTTCCAAGTTTTCTAGCGGGCACACTAGCACAGATACGCAGTATTTT; CDR3: CSSSSKFSSGHTSTDTQYF
size: NA; D: NA; V: TRBV28; J: TRBJ1-2; DNA: TGTGCCAGCAATGACCTTTCTATGGGGTATGGCTACACCTTC; CDR3: CASNDLSMGYGYTF
size: many; D: NA; V: TRBV6-2/TRBV6-3; J: TRBJ2-7; DNA: TGTGCCAGCAGTTACATCCCTGTGGACGAGCAGTACTTC; CDR3: CASSYIPVDEQYF
size: many; D: TRBD2; V: TRBV6-5; J: TRBJ2-1; DNA: TGTGCCAGCAGTTACTCCAACACTGGCGGGGGGTTGGGCTCCTACAATGAGCAGTTCTTC; CDR3: CASSYSNTGGGLGSYNEQFF
size: NA; D: NA; V: TRBV12-3/TRBV12-4; J: TRBJ2-6; DNA: TGTGCCAGCAGTTTAGTCCGGGGCTGGGCCAACGTCCTGACTTTC; CDR3: CASSLVRGWANVLTF
size: NA; D: NA; V: TRBV11-2; J: TRBJ2-5; DNA: TGTGCCGGCAGCTTAAGTCCGGGTGGGCAAGAGACCCAGTACTTC; CDR3: CAGSLSPGGQETQYF
size: NA; D: TRBD2; V: TRBV10-3; J: TRBJ2-7; DNA: TGTGCCACCAGGACTAGCGGGGGGGCCGGGTACGAGCAGTACTTC; CDR3: CATRTSGGAGYEQYF
size: many; D: TRBD2; V: TRBV29-1; J: TRBJ2-3; DNA: TGTAGCGTTGAAGATCTGTCAGGGAAAAGCGGGACTAGCACAGATACGCAGTATTTT; CDR3: CSVEDLSGKSGTSTDTQYF
size: NA; D: TRBD1; V: TRBV12-3/TRBV12-4; J: TRBJ2-6; DNA: TGTGCCAGCAGTCCCCGACAGGGGGCGGGGGGGGCCAACGTCCTGACTTTC; CDR3: CASSPRQGAGGANVLTF
size: NA; D: TRBD2; V: TRBV27; J: TRBJ2-7; DNA: TGTGCCAGCACTACTATGAGCGGGAGTATCTACGAGCAGTACTTC; CDR3: CASTTMSGSIYEQYF
size: many; D: NA; V: TRBV4-1; J: TRBJ2-7; DNA: TGCGCCAGCAGCCCAAGGGGGCGGGATGTTTCCTACGAGCAGTACTTC; CDR3: CASSPRGRDVSYEQYF
size: few; D: NA; V: TRBV9; J: TRBJ2-1; DNA: TGTGCCAGCAGCGTAGCGGGGGCCAATGAGCAGTTCTTC; CDR3: CASSVAGANEQFF
size: many; D: NA; V: TRBV5-6; J: TRBJ2-7; DNA: TGTGCCAGCAGCTTGGACCCAAATACTTACGAGCAGTACTTC; CDR3: CASSLDPNTYEQYF
size: many; D: TRBD2; V: TRBV20-1; J: TRBJ2-1; DNA: TGCAGTGCTCATAATAGCGGGGACAATGAGCAGTTCTTC; CDR3: CSAHNSGDNEQFF
size: few; D: NA; V: TRBV6-5; J: TRBJ1-2; DNA: TGTGCCAGCAGTTACTCGGCGGACGGTCCCGTTTATGGCTACACCTTC; CDR3: CASSYSADGPVYGYTF
size: NA; D: NA; V: TRBV5-1; J: TRBJ2-3; DNA: TGCGCCAGCGGGATGACAGATAGGGGCACAGATACGCAGTATTTT; CDR3: CASGMTDRGTDTQYF
size: few; D: NA; V: TRBV20-1; J: TRBJ1-5; DNA: TGCAGTGCCCTAGTTGGGTCCCTGGGAAGCAATCAGCCCCAGCATTTT; CDR3: CSALVGSLGSNQPQHF
size: NA; D: TRBD2; V: TRBV6-1; J: TRBJ2-3; DNA: TGTGCCAGCAGCTCTCCTAGCGGGGCCACCTCTAGCACAGATACGCAGTATTTT; CDR3: CASSSPSGATSSTDTQYF
size: NA; D: NA; V: TRBV3-1; J: TRBJ1-2; DNA: TGTGCCAGCAGCCTAGGGTATCCCTATGGCTACACCTTC; CDR3: CASSLGYPYGYTF
size: NA; D: NA; V: TRBV12-3/TRBV12-4; J: TRBJ2-7; DNA: TGTGCCAGTATGACTCCAAACTACGAGCAGTACTTC; CDR3: CASMTPNYEQYF
size: many; D: NA; V: TRBV7-2; J: TRBJ2-7; DNA: TGTGCCAGCAGCTTAAGCGCCTTGGCCAAATCCTACGAGCAGTACTTC; CDR3: CASSLSALAKSYEQYF
size: NA; D: TRBD2; V: TRBV11-1; J: TRBJ2-3; DNA: TGTGCCAGCAGCCCCGGGACTAGCGGGGGGTACACAGATACGCAGTATTTT; CDR3: CASSPGTSGGYTDTQYF
size: NA; D: TRBD1; V: TRBV20-1; J: TRBJ1-4; DNA: TGCAGTGCTCGGGGGGGGACAGGGGGTAATGAAAAACTGTTTTTT; CDR3: CSARGGTGGNEKLFF
size: NA; D: TRBD1; V: TRBV7-9; J: TRBJ2-2; DNA: TGTGCCAGCAGTCCCCTGGGACAGGGGCGCACCGGGGAGCTGTTTTTT; CDR3: CASSPLGQGRTGELFF
size: once; D: NA; V: TRBV7-2; J: TRBJ2-3; DNA: TGTGCCAGCAGCTTACAGTTTACGCGGTATTTT; CDR3: CASSLQFTRYF
size: NA; D: TRBD1; V: TRBV19; J: TRBJ1-4; DNA: TGTGCCAGTAGTACCCGGGACAGGGCTTCGTCGACTAATGAAAAACTGTTTTTT; CDR3: CASSTRDRASSTNEKLFF
size: few; D: TRBD1; V: TRBV20-1; J: TRBJ2-7; DNA: TGCAGTGCTCAAACCGGGACAGTCGACTACGAGCAGTACTTC; CDR3: CSAQTGTVDYEQYF
size: few; D: NA; V: TRBV19; J: TRBJ1-4; DNA: TGTGCCAGTAGTGGACCTAATGAAAAACTGTTTTTT; CDR3: CASSGPNEKLFF
size: few; D: NA; V: TRBV7-2; J: TRBJ2-1; DNA: TGTGCCAGCAGCCCTCAAGACAGATTGGGTGAGCAGTTCTTC; CDR3: CASSPQDRLGEQFF
size: NA; D: TRBD1; V: TRBV10-3; J: TRBJ1-1; DNA: TGTGCCATCAGCGGGGACAGGGGACATAACACTGAAGCTTTCTTT; CDR3: CAISGDRGHNTEAFF
size: NA; D: TRBD2; V: TRBV7-2; J: TRBJ2-7; DNA: TGTGCCAGCAGCCATAGCGGGGGGGTAGCCTACAATGAGCAGTACTTC; CDR3: CASSHSGGVAYNEQYF
size: NA; D: NA; V: TRBV6-2/TRBV6-3; J: TRBJ1-1; DNA: TGTGCCAGCAGTTACCGGTCCGGGGGGGCGAACACTGAAGCTTTCTTT; CDR3: CASSYRSGGANTEAFF
size: many; D: NA; V: TRBV29-1; J: TRBJ2-3; DNA: TGCAGCGTCCGGACGGACTCTAGCACAGATACGCAGTATTTT; CDR3: CSVRTDSSTDTQYF
size: few; D: TRBD2; V: TRBV20-1; J: TRBJ2-1; DNA: TGCAGTGCCAACTCCGGGACTAGCGCTTACAATGAGCAGTTCTTC; CDR3: CSANSGTSAYNEQFF
size: few; D: TRBD2; V: TRBV20-1; J: TRBJ2-1; DNA: TGCAGTGCCGCCTACGGGGCTAGCGGGAGGGCCGGCTACAATGAGCAGTTCTTC; CDR3: CSAAYGASGRAGYNEQFF
size: few; D: NA; V: TRBV5-1; J: TRBJ2-1; DNA: TGCGCCAGCAGCTATAACCCGCCGGTTTACAATGAGCAGTTCTTC; CDR3: CASSYNPPVYNEQFF
size: few; D: TRBD2; V: TRBV20-1; J: TRBJ2-2; DNA: TGCAGTGCTAGGAAACTAGCGGCGAACACCGGGGAGCTGTTTTTT; CDR3: CSARKLAANTGELFF
size: NA; D: NA; V: TRBV29-1; J: TRBJ2-7; DNA: TGCAGCGTGAAAAAAGACAGAACCTACGAGCAGTACTTC; CDR3: CSVKKDRTYEQYF
size: NA; D: TRBD2; V: TRBV6-2/TRBV6-3; J: TRBJ2-1; DNA: TGTGCCACGTCCCGAGCGGGACTAAACTACGCCAATGAGCAGTTCTTC; CDR3: CATSRAGLNYANEQFF
size: NA; D: NA; V: TRBV7-2; J: TRBJ1-4; DNA: TGTGCCAGCAGCTTCCAGCCTCGGAAAAAACTGTTTTTT; CDR3: CASSFQPRKKLFF
size: many; D: TRBD1; V: TRBV29-1; J: TRBJ2-5; DNA: TGCAGCGCCAGCAGGACAGGAGAGACCCAGTACTTC; CDR3: CSASRTGETQYF
size: NA; D: TRBD1; V: TRBV20-1; J: TRBJ1-2; DNA: TGCAGTGCTAGGTCGCAGGGGGCCGAGGATGGCTACACCTTC; CDR3: CSARSQGAEDGYTF
size: NA; D: NA; V: TRBV12-3/TRBV12-4; J: TRBJ2-7; DNA: TGTGCCAGCAGGAGGGGGGCCCTAAACTACGAGCAGTACTTT; CDR3: CASRRGALNYEQYF
size: NA; D: NA; V: TRBV2; J: TRBJ2-1; DNA: TGTGCCAGCACGACGGGACTCAGTCTCGATGAGCAGTTCTTC; CDR3: CASTTGLSLDEQFF
size: few; D: NA; V: TRBV5-1; J: TRBJ1-2; DNA: TGCGCCAGCAGCTTCGACCTTGAAGGCTATGGCTACACCTTC; CDR3: CASSFDLEGYGYTF
size: NA; D: NA; V: TRBV29-1; J: TRBJ2-7; DNA: TGCAGCGTTGCCGGGGGAAAGAACTCCTACAATGAGCAGTACTTC; CDR3: CSVAGGKNSYNEQYF
size: NA; D: TRBD1; V: TRBV7-9; J: TRBJ2-5; DNA: TGTGCCAGCAGGATGGGACAGCAAGAGGCCCAGTACTTC; CDR3: CASRMGQQEAQYF
size: NA; D: TRBD1; V: TRBV7-9; J: TRBJ2-3; DNA: TGTGCCAGCAGCTTAGTGGGGACAGGGGCAGATACGCAGTATTTT; CDR3: CASSLVGTGADTQYF
size: NA; D: TRBD2; V: TRBV20-1; J: TRBJ2-5; DNA: TGCAGTGCTCTCCGAGGGGTTGGGACTAGCGGGGGCAACTACAATGAGCAGTACTTC; CDR3: CSALRGVGTSGGNYNEQYF
size: many; D: NA; V: TRBV12-3/TRBV12-4; J: TRBJ1-1; DNA: TGTGCCAGCAGGACTATGAACACTGAAGCTTTCTTT; CDR3: CASRTMNTEAFF
size: NA; D: NA; V: TRBV10-3; J: TRBJ2-1; DNA: TGTGCCATCAGTGAGGTAGGGGACGAGCAGTTCTTC; CDR3: CAISEVGDEQFF
size: few; D: TRBD2; V: TRBV7-2; J: TRBJ2-1; DNA: TGTGCCAGCAGACAAGAGCCTAGCGGATACAATGAGCAGTTCTTC; CDR3: CASRQEPSGYNEQFF
size: few; D: TRBD1; V: TRBV28; J: TRBJ1-2; DNA: TGTGCCAGCGGGAGACAGGGGGCTTATGGCTACACCTTC; CDR3: CASGRQGAYGYTF
size: few; D: NA; V: TRBV11-3; J: TRBJ2-3; DNA: TGTGCCGGCAGCTTCAGCAGAGGCACAGATACGCAGTATTTT; CDR3: CAGSFSRGTDTQYF
size: NA; D: NA; V: TRBV12-3/TRBV12-4; J: TRBJ1-2; DNA: TGTGCCAGCAATCTACAGGCCGGCGGCTACACCTTC; CDR3: CASNLQAGGYTF